A selection of T cell receptor beta chains follows, all from one sample in a study of blood T cells in healthy people across ages. TCRdb itself ran the 5' RACE reads through MiXCR, one entry per CDR3 protein. Altogether 1.5 million to 2 million distinct CDR3 sequences are present, about 39% being singletons, with the ten largest covering around 23%. Sample: blood. The receptors come from a human donor in good health. Both conserved end residues are part of each CDR3. The order of the fields is clone size, V gene, D gene, J gene, CDR3 protein. The D gene is left open where the match is weak. Not every row has a clone size; where given, it reads once, few, many or a size class.

NA,TRBV11-3,NA,TRBJ2-1,CASSQKGVEQFF
NA,TRBV2,TRBD1,TRBJ1-4,CASSSTGRNEKLFF
many,TRBV7-2,NA,TRBJ1-2,CASSLAVANYGYTF
few,TRBV3-1,NA,TRBJ1-1,CASTTGNTEAFF
NA,TRBV18,TRBD2,TRBJ2-7,CASSGLGAGEQYF
NA,TRBV29-1,TRBD1,TRBJ2-1,CSVVTGTAEEQFF
NA,TRBV4-3,NA,TRBJ1-2,CASSQERVGGYGYTF
NA,TRBV20-1,TRBD2,TRBJ2-7,CSAVQRRGLPTYEQYF
NA,TRBV7-3,NA,TRBJ2-2,CASSLSLQAGELFF
NA,TRBV5-5,NA,TRBJ1-1,CASSLYYGQNTEAFF
NA,TRBV28,NA,TRBJ1-2,CASSLLTGSDGYTF
NA,TRBV15,NA,TRBJ2-4,CATSREKGAAKYF
NA,TRBV29-1,TRBD2,TRBJ2-3,CSVESASGGGTDTQYF
NA,TRBV12-3/TRBV12-4,TRBD1,TRBJ1-6,CASSLVWLGQSNSPLHF
NA,TRBV29-1,NA,TRBJ2-7,CSVEGDGGRGEQYF
NA,TRBV4-2,NA,TRBJ2-1,CASSPRDSFLEQFF
many,TRBV7-2,NA,TRBJ2-7,CASSLGFGFPNEQYF
NA,TRBV20-1,TRBD1,TRBJ1-4,CSASNRGGKLFF
NA,TRBV12-3/TRBV12-4,NA,TRBJ1-2,CAGSYGQLDGYTF
NA,TRBV27,TRBD2,TRBJ2-1,CASSPTGSGGRIHNEQFF
few,TRBV7-2,TRBD1,TRBJ2-7,CASSLRGGQGYSYEQYF
NA,TRBV6-5,TRBD2,TRBJ2-7,CAVLGLAGGMYEQYF
NA,TRBV6-1,NA,TRBJ1-2,CASSEAIRGDYGYTF
NA,TRBV5-8,NA,TRBJ2-5,CASSPDLQGTPLQETQYF
NA,TRBV7-8,TRBD1,TRBJ2-1,CASRPDRVSYNEQFF
NA,TRBV5-1,NA,TRBJ2-1,CASSLVRLNNEQFF
NA,TRBV7-9,NA,TRBJ1-1,CASSTSPNTEAFF
NA,TRBV29-1,NA,TRBJ2-1,CSLDLGPTANEQFF
NA,TRBV12-3/TRBV12-4,TRBD1,TRBJ2-1,CASSRQGGREQFF
NA,TRBV4-3,NA,TRBJ2-2,CASSQGPRGTGELFF
NA,TRBV29-1,TRBD1,TRBJ2-7,CSVRGTGSGYEQYF
few,TRBV5-1,TRBD2,TRBJ2-3,CASSLSGTNPNTQYF
few,TRBV7-2,NA,TRBJ1-1,CASSFTGTMIGAFF
NA,TRBV12-3/TRBV12-4,NA,TRBJ2-7,CASSFYQNEQYF
NA,TRBV20-1,TRBD1,TRBJ1-2,CSASPQTGTDYDYTF
few,TRBV29-1,NA,TRBJ2-1,CSANIRDSPRNEQFF
NA,TRBV5-1,TRBD1,TRBJ2-7,CASSLPSSGTGESEQYF
few,TRBV7-2,TRBD1,TRBJ2-7,CASSPGTDSTYEQYF
NA,TRBV4-1,NA,TRBJ1-2,CASSQDPHTLEVYTF
few,TRBV18,NA,TRBJ1-1,CASSPAGSATEAFF
NA,TRBV15,NA,TRBJ2-5,CATSRDWGQETQYF
few,TRBV27,NA,TRBJ2-3,CASSLGDGSDTQYF
NA,TRBV12-3/TRBV12-4,NA,TRBJ1-2,CASSLWGRRNYGYTF
NA,TRBV20-1,TRBD1,TRBJ2-7,CSATRQGNEQYF
NA,TRBV5-1,TRBD1,TRBJ1-4,CASSLGDRGPEKLFF
few,TRBV20-1,TRBD2,TRBJ2-1,CSAFPTSYRYNEQFF
NA,TRBV12-3/TRBV12-4,TRBD1,TRBJ1-1,CASSRGTGHMNTEAFF
few,TRBV7-3,NA,TRBJ2-3,CASSFYGASTDTQYF
NA,TRBV29-1,NA,TRBJ1-4,CSVSAIQGPNEKLFF
few,TRBV29-1,TRBD1,TRBJ1-2,CSVETGTDLYGYTF